This T cell receptor beta chain emerged from a study of T cell responses to AZD1222 COVID-19 vaccine. Study-wide results and limits: A mostly white British donor set with more females was recruited, and clonal diversity was possibly underestimated.

Germline-derived CDR1 and CDR2 are MDHEN and SYDVKM. Trimming removed 0 bases from V and 0 bases from J; junction bases left unmatched: 0. The CDR3 has 15 residues. Repertoires were generated with immunoSEQ multiplex PCR, while TCRdb's copy carries only in-frame clones and drops some. The sample holds 120,000 to 150,000 clones; approximately 89% are singletons and the top ten take roughly 1.5%. This clone was seen a single time. The antigen is not known. This rearrangement joins TRBV28 to TRBJ2-7, with 9 bases lining up with TRBD1. The source is an adult who received the AZD1222 COVID-19 vaccine. The sample consisted of peripheral blood, taken 28 days after the second AZD1222 dose. In nucleotides, the CDR3 is TGTGCCAGCAGTTTATGGGGACAGGGCTCCTACGAGCAGTACTTC. Protein sequence: CASSLWGQGSYEQYF.